The 9 T cell receptor beta chains below come from one sample, sequenced in a study of response to subunit inactivated influenza vaccine. TCRdb ran MiXCR on the RT-PCR reads and lists one entry per CDR3 protein. Found here are 450,000 to 550,000 distinct CDR3 sequences, 25% of them singletons; the top ten hold 1.9%. The source material was CD4+ T cells sorted from PBMCs, sampled approximately 5 days after vaccination. The receptors come from a man in his forties or fifties who received an inactivated influenza vaccine.

The count of this clonotype is one. V is TRBV7-2 and J is TRBJ2-7; 7 bases match TRBD1. The CDR3 has 14 amino acids. The germline gives CDR1 SGHTA, CDR2 FQGNSA. V lost 4 bases to trimming and J lost 0 bases; unmatched junction nucleotides: 3. In DNA, the CDR3 is TGTGCCAGCAGCTCCTGGACAGGCTCCTACGAGCAGTACTTC. Its protein product is CASSSWTGSYEQYF.

The CDR3 coding sequence is TGTGCCATCAGTGAGGGGGCCCGCAATCAGCCCCAGCATTTT. Translating it yields CAISEGARNQPQHF. V is TRBV10-3 and J is TRBJ1-5, with D perhaps TRBD1 (5 bases). CDR3 length: 14 residues. Germline assignment: CDR1 ENHRY and CDR2 SYGVKD. The V and J ends lost 2 bases and 2 bases respectively, with 7 bases between them.

The chain recombines TRBV12-3 or TRBV12-4 with TRBJ1-5, with 12 bases fitting TRBD1. Unmatched junction bases numbered 2, after V lost 6 bases and J lost 2 bases. This CDR3 comprises 15 residues. DNA of the CDR3: TGTGCCAGCAGGGGACAGGGGGCAGGCAATCAGCCCCAGCATTTT. It specifies CASRGQGAGNQPQHF.

CDR3 region: CASSPDYATIYEQYF. The CDR3 DNA follows: TGCGCCAGCAGCCCAGACTACGCCACAATTTACGAGCAGTACTTC. V is TRBV5-1 and J is TRBJ2-7; TRBD2 is a possible D gene (5 bases). CDR1 SGHRS and CDR2 YFSETQ come from the germline V gene. The CDR3 spans 15 residues. V lost 4 bases and J 4 bases, leaving 18 bases between the germline ends.

The chain recombines TRBV12-3 or TRBV12-4 with TRBJ2-7; tentatively, D is TRBD1 (5 bases). The CDR3 loop spans 15 amino acids. The V end was cut by 1 base, the J end by 5 bases, with 15 bases between. As DNA, the CDR3 is TGTGCCAGCAGTTTAGTGGTAGGGGTCTTGAACGAGCAGTACTTC. It yields the protein CASSLVVGVLNEQYF.

This clonotype was seen just once. The V call is TRBV11-2, the J call TRBJ2-2, with D possibly being TRBD1 or TRBD2 (5 bases each). Trimming shortened V by 7 bases and J by 5 bases, and 14 bases separated the two germline ends. This CDR3 contains 14 residues. The V gene's germline CDR1 is SGHAT and CDR2 FQNNGV. The CDR3 here is CASTPTRGTGELFF. CDR3 DNA sequence: TGTGCCAGCACCCCCACGAGGGGTACCGGGGAGCTGTTTTTT.

The chain has TRBV12-3 or TRBV12-4 and TRBJ1-2; D not certain. V lost 5 bases and J lost 2, with 18 bases in between. The CDR3 sequence is 16 residues long. CDR3 sequence (DNA): TGTGCCAGCAGTCCTCTTTGGCAGGCCGGGAACTATGGCTACACCTTC. Residues: CASSPLWQAGNYGYTF.

This clonotype has at least ten counts. The rearrangement links TRBV12-3 or TRBV12-4 to TRBJ2-2; D is ambiguous. V was pared by 6 bases and J by 5 bases, with 7 bases between. The CDR3 length is 12 residues. Written as DNA, the CDR3 is TGTGCCAGCAGCGGATCAACCGGGGAGCTGTTTTTT. It translates to CASSGSTGELFF.

At least ten counts were recorded for this clonotype. The rearrangement uses TRBV11-2 and TRBJ2-7; no clear D gene. This CDR3 region has 13 residues. V lost 5 bases and J lost 6, with 14 bases in between. Per germline, CDR1 SGHAT and CDR2 FQNNGV. CDR3 sequence (DNA): TGTGCCAGCAGCCCGCGACATTTCTCCGAGCAGTACTTC. Translating it yields CASSPRHFSEQYF.